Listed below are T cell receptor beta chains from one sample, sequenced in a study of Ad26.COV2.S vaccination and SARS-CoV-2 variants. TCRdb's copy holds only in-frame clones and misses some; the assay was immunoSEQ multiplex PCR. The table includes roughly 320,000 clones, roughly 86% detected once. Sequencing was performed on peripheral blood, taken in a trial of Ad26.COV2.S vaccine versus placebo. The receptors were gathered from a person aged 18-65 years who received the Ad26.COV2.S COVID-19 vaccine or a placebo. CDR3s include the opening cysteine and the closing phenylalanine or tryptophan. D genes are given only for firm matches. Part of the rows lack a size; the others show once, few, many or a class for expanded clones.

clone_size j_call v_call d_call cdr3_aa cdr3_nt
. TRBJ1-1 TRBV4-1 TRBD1 CASSRGQGRDTEAFF TGCGCCAGCAGCCGAGGACAGGGGCGGGACACTGAAGCTTTCTTT
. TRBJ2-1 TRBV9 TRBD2 CASSVVGGYNEQFF TGTGCCAGCAGCGTAGTGGGAGGGTACAATGAGCAGTTCTTC
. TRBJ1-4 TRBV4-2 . CASSPRPQGNEKLFF TGTGCCAGCAGCCCACGACCCCAGGGGAATGAAAAACTGTTTTTT
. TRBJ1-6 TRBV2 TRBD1 CASSDRDRGRSPLHF TGTGCCAGCAGTGATCGGGACAGGGGGCGATCACCCCTCCACTTT
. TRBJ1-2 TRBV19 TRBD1 CASSAPSGTGDYGYTF TGTGCCAGTAGTGCTCCTTCCGGGACAGGGGACTATGGCTACACCTTC
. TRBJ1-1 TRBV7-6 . CASSLRLGQNTEAFF TGTGCCAGCAGCTTACGTCTCGGACAGAACACTGAAGCTTTCTTT
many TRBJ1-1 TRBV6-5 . CASSDLLVGAFF TGTGCCAGCAGCGACCTACTAGTCGGAGCTTTCTTT
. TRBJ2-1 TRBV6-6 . CASSWDPNSNEQFF TGTGCCAGCAGTTGGGATCCCAACTCCAATGAGCAGTTCTTC
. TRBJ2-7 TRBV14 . CASSQDITLTYEQYF TGTGCCAGCAGCCAAGATATCACGCTCACCTACGAGCAGTACTTC
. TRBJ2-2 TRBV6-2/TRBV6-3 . CASSYLGLNTGELFF TGTGCCAGCAGTTACCTGGGACTTAACACCGGGGAGCTGTTTTTT
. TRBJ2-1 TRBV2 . CASRATGLSQGNEQFF TGTGCCAGCAGGGCCACGGGGCTCTCTCAGGGCAATGAGCAGTTCTTC
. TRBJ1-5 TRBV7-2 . CASSLLGQSNQPQHF TGTGCCAGCAGCTTACTTGGCCAGAGCAATCAGCCCCAGCATTTT
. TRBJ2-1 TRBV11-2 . CASSSRLVPYNEQFF TGTGCCAGCAGCTCCCGACTAGTCCCCTACAATGAGCAGTTCTTC
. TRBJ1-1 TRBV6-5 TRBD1 CASSYNRQGNTEAFF TGTGCCAGCAGTTACAATCGACAGGGGAACACTGAAGCTTTCTTT
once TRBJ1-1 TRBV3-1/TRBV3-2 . CASTYSGANTEAFF TGTGCCAGCACGTATTCAGGGGCGAACACTGAAGCTTTCTTT
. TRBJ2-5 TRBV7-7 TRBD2 CASSPTRGDQETQYF TGTGCTAGCAGCCCCACCCGGGGGGACCAAGAGACCCAGTACTTC
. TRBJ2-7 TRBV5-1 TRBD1 CASSTGTGAYEQYF TGCGCCAGCAGCACAGGGACAGGGGCCTACGAGCAGTACTTC
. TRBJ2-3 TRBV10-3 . CAISRTDSSTDTQYF TGTGCCATCAGCCGGACAGATTCTAGCACAGATACGCAGTATTTT
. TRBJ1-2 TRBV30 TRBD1 CAWGVQGARGYTF TGTGCCTGGGGGGTCCAGGGGGCGAGAGGCTACACCTTC
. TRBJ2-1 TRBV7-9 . CASSPRAGSYNEQFF TGTGCCAGCAGCCCCCGGGCTGGATCCTACAATGAGCAGTTCTTC
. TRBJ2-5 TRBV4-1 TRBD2 CASSQSGLAGGLGETQYF TGCGCCAGCAGCCAATCCGGACTAGCGGGGGGCCTCGGAGAGACCCAGTACTTC
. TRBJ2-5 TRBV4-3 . CASSQEGGGAMETQYF TGCGCCAGCAGCCAAGAAGGTGGGGGGGCTATGGAGACCCAGTACTTC
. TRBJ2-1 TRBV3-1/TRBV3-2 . CASSQGRASYNEQFF TGTGCCAGCAGCCAAGGGCGGGCCTCCTACAATGAGCAGTTCTTC
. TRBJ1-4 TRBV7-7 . CASSPMGDANEKLFF TGTGCCAGCAGCCCTATGGGGGATGCTAATGAAAAACTGTTTTTT
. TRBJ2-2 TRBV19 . CASSPQRGVGTGELFF TGTGCCAGTAGTCCCCAGAGGGGGGTGGGAACCGGGGAGCTGTTTTTT
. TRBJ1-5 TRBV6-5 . CASSYSGVNQPQHF TGTGCCAGCAGTTACTCCGGGGTCAATCAGCCCCAGCATTTT
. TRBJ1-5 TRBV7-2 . CASSGVLNQPQHF TGTGCCAGCAGCGGGGTTTTAAATCAGCCCCAGCATTTT
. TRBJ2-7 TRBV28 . CASSLTGLWGEQYF TGTGCCAGCAGTCTTACGGGACTCTGGGGCGAGCAGTACTTC
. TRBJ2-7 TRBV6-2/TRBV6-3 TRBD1 CASSWTGRNAEQYF TGTGCCAGCAGCTGGACAGGCCGTAACGCGGAGCAGTACTTC
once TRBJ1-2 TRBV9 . CASSGTWGAYGYTF TGTGCCAGCAGCGGGACTTGGGGTGCCTATGGCTACACCTTC
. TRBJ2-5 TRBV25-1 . CASSEWGSQGETQYF TGTGCCAGCAGTGAATGGGGCAGTCAGGGGGAGACCCAGTACTTC
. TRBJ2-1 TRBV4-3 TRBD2 CASSQAAGGSYNEQFF TGCGCCAGCAGCCAAGCTGCGGGGGGCTCCTACAATGAGCAGTTCTTC
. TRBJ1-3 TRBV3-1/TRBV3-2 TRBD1 CASSLPGTGTGNTIYF TGTGCCAGCAGCCTTCCCGGGACAGGAACTGGAAACACCATATATTTT
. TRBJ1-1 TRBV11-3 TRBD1 CASSAQGAETEAFF TGTGCCAGCAGCGCGCAGGGGGCGGAAACTGAAGCTTTCTTT
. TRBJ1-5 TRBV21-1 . CASSKGQGSREDSNQPQHF TGTGCCAGCAGCAAAGGGCAAGGATCGCGGGAGGACTCTAATCAGCCCCAGCATTTT
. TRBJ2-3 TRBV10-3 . CAIGPGTTQYF TGTGCCATCGGCCCCGGGACTACGCAGTATTTT
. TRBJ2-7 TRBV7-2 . CASSLTYEQYF TGTGCCAGCAGCTTAACCTACGAGCAGTACTTC
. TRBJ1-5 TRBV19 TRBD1 CASSSLPGTGTRRSNQPQHF TGTGCCAGTAGTAGCCTCCCGGGGACAGGGACTCGTAGGAGCAATCAGCCCCAGCATTTT
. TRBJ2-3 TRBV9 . CASSGDTQYF TGTGCCAGCAGCGGGGATACGCAGTATTTT
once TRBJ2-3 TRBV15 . CATSRGTSTDTQYF TGTGCCACCAGTAGAGGGACTAGCACAGATACGCAGTATTTT
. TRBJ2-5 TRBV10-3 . CAISIQETQYF TGTGCCATCAGCATACAAGAGACCCAGTACTTC
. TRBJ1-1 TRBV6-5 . CAVGDTRRTEAFF TGTGCCGTAGGGGACACCCGGAGAACTGAAGCTTTCTTT
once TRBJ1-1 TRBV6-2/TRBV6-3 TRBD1 CASSATGTGVPEAFF TGTGCCAGCAGTGCCACCGGGACAGGGGTCCCTGAAGCTTTCTTT
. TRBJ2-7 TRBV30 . CAWSVSYRTYEQYF TGTGCCTGGAGTGTATCGTACCGAACCTACGAGCAGTACTTC
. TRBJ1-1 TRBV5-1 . CASRTQGIMNTEAFF TGCGCCAGTAGAACTCAGGGGATTATGAACACTGAAGCTTTCTTT
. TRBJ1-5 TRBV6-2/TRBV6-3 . CASSGTSLGGQPQHF TGTGCCAGCAGTGGGACATCTCTCGGAGGTCAGCCCCAGCATTTT
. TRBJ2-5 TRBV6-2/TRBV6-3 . CASSLKYQETQYF TGTGCCAGCAGTTTAAAGTACCAAGAGACCCAGTACTTC
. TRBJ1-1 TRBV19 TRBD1 CASSRGQGTRNTEAFF TGTGCCAGTAGTAGAGGACAGGGAACGAGGAACACTGAAGCTTTCTTT
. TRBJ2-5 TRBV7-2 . CASSLAYGETQYF TGTGCCAGCAGCTTAGCGTACGGGGAGACCCAGTACTTC
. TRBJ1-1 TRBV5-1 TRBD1 CASTLQPRDSNTEAFF TGCGCCAGCACCCTGCAGCCCCGGGACAGTAACACTGAAGCTTTCTTT
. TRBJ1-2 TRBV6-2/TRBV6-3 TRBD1 CASSTLRGEQGDYGYTF TGTGCCAGCAGCACTCTGAGGGGCGAACAGGGGGACTATGGCTACACCTTC
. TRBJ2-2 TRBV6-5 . CASSYEAANTGELFF TGTGCCAGCAGTTACGAGGCAGCGAACACCGGGGAGCTGTTTTTT
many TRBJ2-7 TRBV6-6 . CASSYEFYEQYF TGTGCCAGCAGTTACGAATTCTACGAGCAGTACTTC
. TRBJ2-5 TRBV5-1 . CASSLGGLGETQYF TGCGCCAGCAGCTTGGGGGGGCTCGGGGAGACCCAGTACTTC
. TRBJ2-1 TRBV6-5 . CASRAYNNEQFF TGTGCCAGCAGAGCCTACAACAATGAGCAGTTCTTC